This TCR beta chain was found in a study of CD8+ T cells in alopecia areata. This clone turned up a few times. Mouse names are used for the genes. The CDR3 end lies 4 residues beyond the end of the read and is filled in from the germline J gene. The length of the CDR3 is 14 residues. J was trimmed by 3 bases and V by 1 base; bases with no gene match: 0. Germline loops: CDR1 GKSSPN, CDR2 SITVG. The sequencing template was cDNA reverse transcribed from extracted RNA. TCRdb's table, derived via immunoSEQ multiplex PCR, lists solely in-frame clones and lacks some. Listed here are some 120,000 clones without any singletons, the top ten holding roughly a fifth.

The sequence was collected from a C3H/HeJ mouse with alopecia areata. Strain haplotype (MHC): H2-k. The rearrangement uses TRBV31 and TRBJ2-2; 9 bases fit TRBD2. Sequenced material: lesional skin. CDR3 loop: CAWSHWGDTGQLYF. The sequenced part of the CDR3 DNA is TGTGCCTGGAGTCACTGGGGGGACACCGGG. The variable domain in full, completed from reference TRBV31 and TRBJ2-2, reads AQTIHQWPVAEIKAVGSPLSLGCTIKGKSSPNLYWYWQATGGTLQQLFYSITVGQVESVVQLNLSASRPKDDQFILSTEKLLLSHSGFYLCAWSHWGDTGQLYFGEGSKLTVL.